The 25 T cell receptor beta chains below all came from one sample that was sequenced in a study of T cell repertoires in ileal Crohn's disease (dated 2019 in TCRdb). Libraries came from the immunoSEQ multiplex PCR assay. Imported from immuneACCESS, the table was reduced by TCRdb to in-frame sequences with V and J called. These copies leave out some clones; in studies compared against another copy, an unresolved V gene accounts for under half, and the cause of the remainder is not known. The sample table holds some 15,000 clones, of which around four fifths were seen once. The leading ten clones occupy 6% to 7% of the sample. Specimen: ileal tissue. The origin of the receptors is an adult with Crohn's disease.

V usage is TRBV5-4 and J usage is TRBJ1-1, with D tentatively TRBD1 (5 bases). Trimming pared 4 bases from V and 4 bases from J, leaving 14 bases between. Germline assignment: CDR1 SGHNT and CDR2 YYREEE (reference sequence). CDR3 length: 14 amino acids. The CDR3 region is CASSPRGGSTEAFF. The CDR3 DNA reads TGTGCCAGCAGCCCGCGGGGCGGTTCCACTGAAGCTTTCTTT.

This chain joins TRBV5-1 and TRBJ2-2; TRBD2 matches 11 bases. Germline V gives CDR1 SGHRS, CDR2 YFSETQ. J lost 4 bases, V lost 0 bases, and 5 bases had no gene match. The CDR3 runs 17 residues. Here the CDR3 DNA reads TGCGCCAGCAGCTTGGGCCCCGGGACTAGCGGCACCGGGGAGCTGTTTTTT. It is translated as CASSLGPGTSGTGELFF.

The rearrangement uses TRBV28 and TRBJ2-1; TRBD2 is a possible D gene (7 bases). Germline CDR1 is MDHEN and CDR2 is SYDVKM. V lost 4 bases to trimming and J lost 4 bases, with 14 bases between them. CDR3 length: 15 residues. Here the CDR3 DNA reads TGTGCCAGCAGTTCATTGGGGAGGGGGTACAATGAGCAGTTCTTC. Amino acid sequence: CASSSLGRGYNEQFF.

J is TRBJ2-1 and V is TRBV5-1; unclear D gene. Germline assignment: CDR1 SGHRS and CDR2 YFSETQ. The germline V and J ends were trimmed by 2 bases and 5 bases, with 8 bases remaining between them. There are 13 residues in the CDR3. CDR3 nucleotides: TGCGCCAGCAGCTTCTCCGGTCACAATGAGCAGTTCTTC. This sequence encodes CASSFSGHNEQFF.

This clone has a single count. This rearrangement joins TRBV11-2 to TRBJ2-7, with 7 positions matching TRBD1. The V segment lost 5 bases and the J segment 2 bases; nucleotides outside the gene matches: 12. CDR3 length: 16 amino acids. Germline V gives CDR1 SGHAT, CDR2 FQNNGV. DNA for the CDR3: TGTGCCAGCAGCCGGGTTGGGACAGTTGGGACCTACGAGCAGTACTTC. Its protein product is CASSRVGTVGTYEQYF.

Concerning this clone: Additional DNA sequences in this sample encode the identical CDR3. J is TRBJ1-2 and V is TRBV5-1; 9 bases agree with TRBD1. V lost 3 bases, J lost 3 bases, and 3 bases stayed unmatched. In germline, CDR1 is SGHRS, CDR2 YFSETQ. The CDR3 runs to 14 residues. Here the CDR3 reads CASSSRTGDYGYTF. CDR3 DNA sequence: TGCGCCAGCAGCTCGAGGACAGGGGACTATGGCTACACCTTC. The entire variable domain, with the rest obtained from reference TRBV5-1 and TRBJ1-2, is as follows: KAGVTQTPRYLIKTRGQQVTLSCSPISGHRSVSWYQQTPGQGLQFLFEYFSETQRNKGNFPGRFSGRQFSNSRSEMNVSTLELGDSALYLCASSSRTGDYGYTFGSGTRLTVV.

This rearrangement joins TRBV5-8 to TRBJ2-7; D is uncertain. The CDR3 spans 12 residues. Between the trimmed V and J ends, which lost 3 bases and 6 bases, there was a span of 10 bases. The germline CDR1 and CDR2 sequences are SGHTS and YDEGEE. The CDR3 loop reads CASSYISVEQYF. CDR3 nucleotide sequence: TGTGCCAGCAGCTATATTTCGGTCGAGCAGTACTTC.

V is TRBV6-5 and J is TRBJ2-5, with 7 positions matching TRBD1. V gave up 7 bases and J gave up 6 bases; unmatched junction bases: 8. CDR1 is MNHEY and CDR2 is SVGAGI in the germline V gene. The CDR3 extends over 13 amino acids. The CDR3 is CASKKQGRKTQYF. DNA for the CDR3: TGTGCCAGCAAGAAACAGGGGCGGAAGACCCAGTACTTC.

The rearrangement joins TRBV7-3 to TRBJ2-3; possible D gene TRBD2, 6 bases. Germline CDR1 SGHTA, CDR2 FQGTGA. The germline V and J ends were trimmed by 5 bases and 2 bases, with 14 bases remaining between them. This CDR3 spans 15 amino acids. DNA for the CDR3: TGTGCCAGCAGCACGGGACTCGGAAACACAGATACGCAGTATTTT. Its protein is CASSTGLGNTDTQYF. Full variable domain (outside the CDR3, taken from reference TRBV7-3 and TRBJ2-3): GAGVSQTPSNKVTEKGKYVELRCDPISGHTALYWYRQSLGQGPEFLIYFQGTGAADDSGLPNDRFFAVRPEGSVSTLKIQRTERGDSAVYLCASSTGLGNTDTQYFGPGTRLTVL.

This chain links TRBV27 with TRBJ2-3; TRBD2 matches at 8 bases. V was clipped by 5 bases and J by 7 bases; unmatched bases: 8. The CDR3 is made up of 14 amino acids. CDR1 is MNHEY, CDR2 SMNVEV, per germline (reference sequence). The CDR3 nucleotides are TGTGCCAGCAGTCCCCGCGCGGGGGGATATACGCAGTATTTT. Encoded protein: CASSPRAGGYTQYF.

The rearrangement links TRBV6-4 to TRBJ2-5; 12 positions agree with TRBD1. The CDR3 has 15 amino acids. Trimming took 3 bases from V and 4 from J; bases not matched to a gene: 3. Germline V lookup: CDR1 MRHNA, CDR2 SNTAGT. In nucleotides, the CDR3 is TGTGCCAGCAGTGAGGGGACAGGGGGCGCAGAGACCCAGTACTTC. Residues: CASSEGTGGAETQYF.

The CDR3 coding sequence is TGTGCCAGCAGGGAGGGGCTCGACGGGGAGCTGTTTTTT. Translated, it gives CASREGLDGELFF. The gene calls are TRBV6-1 and TRBJ2-2; possible D gene TRBD2, 6 bases. V was pared by 6 bases and J by 7 bases, with 12 bases between. In germline, CDR1 is MNHNS, CDR2 SASEGT. This CDR3 spans 13 amino acids.

The gene calls are TRBV5-6 and TRBJ2-1, with 7 bases fitting TRBD2. Germline V gene sequence: CDR1 SGHDT, CDR2 YYEEEE. The CDR3 is 11 residues long. The V segment lost 4 bases and the J segment 10 bases; nucleotides outside the gene matches: 2. In nucleotides, the CDR3 is TGTGCCAGCAGCCTTAGCGGGGAGCAGTTCTTC. This translates into CASSLSGEQFF. Drawing the rest from reference TRBV5-6 and TRBJ2-1, the complete variable domain is DAGVTQSPTHLIKTRGQQVTLRCSPKSGHDTVSWYQQALGQGPQFIFQYYEEEERQRGNFPDRFSGHQFPNYSSELNVNALLLGDSALYLCASSLSGEQFFGPGTRLTVL.

As DNA, the CDR3 is TGTGCCAGCAGTGAGGGGGGATATAGCAATCAGCCCCAGCATTTT. Translation gives CASSEGGYSNQPQHF. The chain employs TRBV6-1 and TRBJ1-5; tentatively, D is TRBD1 (5 bases). Trimming shortened V by 3 bases and J by 0 bases, and 9 bases separated the two germline ends. Germline-derived CDR1 and CDR2 are MNHNS and SASEGT. CDR3 length: 15 residues.

The chain employs TRBV19 and TRBJ2-6, with 7 bases that match TRBD1. Germline V CDR1 and CDR2: LNHDA, SQIVND (reference sequence). This CDR3 contains 15 residues. V trimming: 5 bases; J trimming: 4 bases; junction bases outside the gene matches: 5. CDR3 in amino acids: CASSRQGLGANVLTF. The CDR3 nucleotides are TGTGCCAGTAGTCGACAGGGCTTGGGGGCCAACGTCCTGACTTTC.

J is TRBJ2-1 and V is TRBV7-2; 14 nucleotides match TRBD2. This CDR3 contains 15 residues. Germline V CDR1 and CDR2: SGHTA, FQGNSA. J gave up 15 bases and V 5 bases, and 12 bases lay outside the gene matches. The CDR3 is CASSQVKTSGGARFF. Here the CDR3 DNA reads TGTGCCAGCAGCCAGGTGAAGACTAGCGGGGGGGCGAGGTTCTTC.

This chain joins TRBV9 and TRBJ2-1; 9 nucleotides line up with TRBD2. The CDR3 is made up of 15 amino acids. Germline trimming cut 5 bases from V and 4 bases from J; bases unmatched to any gene: 7. The germline CDR1 and CDR2 sequences are SGDLS and YYNGEE. CDR3 loop: CASRPASGKYNEQFF. CDR3 in DNA: TGTGCCAGCAGACCCGCTAGCGGGAAGTACAATGAGCAGTTCTTC.

The rearrangement uses TRBV28 and TRBJ1-1; perhaps TRBD1 as D (5 bases). Trimming removed 5 bases from V and 3 bases from J, with 22 bases in between. This CDR3 comprises 17 residues. The germline gives CDR1 MDHEN, CDR2 SYDVKM. The CDR3 region is CASSQGAGGPGDTEAFF. The CDR3 DNA is TGTGCCAGCAGTCAGGGAGCCGGGGGACCTGGGGACACTGAAGCTTTCTTT.

The gene calls are TRBV5-6 and TRBJ2-1; 7 nucleotides match TRBD2. Germline V gene lookup returns CDR1 SGHDT and CDR2 YYEEEE. The V and J ends lost 4 bases and 10 bases, in that order; junction bases with no gene match: 2. The CDR3 loop spans 11 amino acids. The DNA of the CDR3 is TGTGCCAGCAGCATTAGCGGGGAGCAGTTCTTC. It is translated as CASSISGEQFF.

The chain employs TRBV30 and TRBJ2-4, with a tentative D call TRBD2 (5 bases). This CDR3 has 12 residues. The ends were cut back, 5 bases at V and 9 bases at J, with 14 bases in the middle. Germline-derived CDR1 and CDR2 are GTSNPN and SVGIG (reference sequence). For the CDR3, the DNA is TGTGCCTGGGGACTCCCCAGCGGCATTCAGTACTTC. Residues: CAWGLPSGIQYF. Full variable domain (missing parts from reference TRBV30 and TRBJ2-4): SQTIHQWPATLVQPVGSPLSLECTVEGTSNPNLYWYRQAAGRGLQLLFYSVGIGQISSEVPQNLSASRPQDRQFILSSKKLLLSDSGFYLCAWGLPSGIQYFGAGTRLSVL.

The chain joins TRBV6-5 to TRBJ2-2, with 7 nucleotides matching TRBD2. V shed 9 bases, J shed 4 bases, and the junction held 11 bases outside the gene matches. The CDR3 has 15 residues. Germline-derived CDR1 and CDR2 are MNHEY and SVGAGI. In nucleotides, the CDR3 is TGTGCCAGTTTCCCAAGGGGAGGGGTCACCGGGGAGCTGTTTTTT. It encodes CASFPRGGVTGELFF.

This clone was counted only a few times. The V gene is TRBV9, the J gene TRBJ2-5; D is perhaps TRBD2 (7 bases). V shed 5 bases and J shed 2 bases, with 19 bases lying between them. The CDR3 loop spans 16 amino acids. Germline lookup yields CDR1 SGDLS and CDR2 YYNGEE. This CDR3 is CASSLGGAVDQETQYF. CDR3 DNA: TGTGCCAGCAGTTTAGGGGGGGCGGTTGATCAAGAGACCCAGTACTTC.

The V gene is TRBV5-6, the J gene TRBJ1-6; TRBD1 might be the D (5 bases). Germline V gene lookup returns CDR1 SGHDT and CDR2 YYEEEE. Trimming took off 3 bases at V and 0 bases at J, with 19 bases between the two ends. The CDR3 is 19 amino acids. The CDR3 coding sequence is TGTGCCAGCAGCTGGAGGACGCGGGGACGTACCTCCTATAATTCACCCCTCCACTTT. Amino acids: CASSWRTRGRTSYNSPLHF. The full variable domain, completed using reference TRBV5-6 and TRBJ1-6, is DAGVTQSPTHLIKTRGQQVTLRCSPKSGHDTVSWYQQALGQGPQFIFQYYEEEERQRGNFPDRFSGHQFPNYSSELNVNALLLGDSALYLCASSWRTRGRTSYNSPLHFGNGTRLTVT.

The sample holds one count of this clone. The chain has TRBV11-2 and TRBJ2-1; 11 bases map to TRBD1. The trim removed 5 bases at V and 7 bases at J, leaving 10 bases unmatched. The CDR3 contains 16 residues. Germline V gene sequence: CDR1 SGHAT, CDR2 FQNNGV. The CDR3 reads CASSIRTGGARNEQFF. CDR3 in DNA: TGTGCCAGCAGCATAAGGACAGGGGGCGCTCGGAATGAGCAGTTCTTC.

V is TRBV9 and J is TRBJ1-2, with 7 bases lining up with TRBD1. Germline CDR1 is SGDLS and CDR2 is YYNGEE. This CDR3 comprises 15 residues. J lost 2 bases, V lost 4 bases, and 8 bases had no gene match. CDR3 in DNA: TGTGCCAGCAGCCCGGCCCCGGACAGGAACTATGGCTACACCTTC. Encoded protein: CASSPAPDRNYGYTF.